This T cell receptor beta chain was retrieved from a study of shared clonotypes between healthy human individuals. Points from the study as a whole: What rarefaction showed was incomplete sorted-subset sequencing despite large depth. All-four-donor shared clonotypes had higher generation probabilities than non-shared clonotypes did.

A deep-level run was used for the assay. Sequencing used immunoSEQ multiplex PCR; TCRdb keeps in-frame clones, though not all of them. The sample gives 1.5 million to 2.5 million clones, around 96% of which show up once; 1% to 1.5% is in the top ten. It was CD45RO-negative cells, positively selected for CCR7, that made up naive CD8 cells, with terminally differentiated effector memory CD45RA+ cells excluded. Regarding this clone: Its target is unknown.

This CDR3 has 15 amino acids. Germline V CDR1 and CDR2: MDHEN, SYDVKM. V dropped 3 bases and J dropped 4 bases, with 15 bases sitting between them. The specimen sequenced was naive CD8+ T cells sorted from blood. This TCR came from a man aged 18 to 30 in good health. The chain joins TRBV28 to TRBJ1-2; D perhaps matches TRBD1 (6 bases). The CDR3 DNA reads TGTGCCAGCAGTTTCCCCCTGGACAGCTTCTATGGCTACACCTTC. It yields the protein CASSFPLDSFYGYTF.